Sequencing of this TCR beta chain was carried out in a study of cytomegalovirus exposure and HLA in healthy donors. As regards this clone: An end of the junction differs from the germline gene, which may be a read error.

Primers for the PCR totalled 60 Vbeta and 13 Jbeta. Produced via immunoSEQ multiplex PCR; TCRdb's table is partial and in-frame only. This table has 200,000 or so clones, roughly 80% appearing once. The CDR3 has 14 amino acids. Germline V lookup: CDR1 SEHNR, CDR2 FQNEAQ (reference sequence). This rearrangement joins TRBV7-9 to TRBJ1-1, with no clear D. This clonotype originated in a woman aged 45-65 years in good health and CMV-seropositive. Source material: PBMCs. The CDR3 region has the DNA TGTTCCAGCAGCTTAGGGAGGGAGAACACTGAAGCTTTCTTT. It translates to CSSSLGRENTEAFF.